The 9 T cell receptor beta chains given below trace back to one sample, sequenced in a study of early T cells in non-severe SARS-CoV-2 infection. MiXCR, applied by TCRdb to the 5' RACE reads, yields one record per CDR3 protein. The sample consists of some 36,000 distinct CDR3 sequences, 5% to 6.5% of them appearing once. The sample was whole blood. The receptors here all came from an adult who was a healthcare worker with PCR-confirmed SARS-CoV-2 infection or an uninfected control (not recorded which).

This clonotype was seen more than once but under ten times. The CDR3 coding sequence is TGCGCCAGCAGCCAAGGGGGTATGGGTGAAAAACTGTTTTTT. It yields the protein CASSQGGMGEKLFF. V and J are TRBV4-1 and TRBJ1-4, with D hard to call. CDR1 MGHRA and CDR2 YSYEKL come from the germline V gene. The length of the CDR3 is 14 residues. The V end lost 1 base, the J end lost 7 bases, and 10 bases lay between the germline ends.

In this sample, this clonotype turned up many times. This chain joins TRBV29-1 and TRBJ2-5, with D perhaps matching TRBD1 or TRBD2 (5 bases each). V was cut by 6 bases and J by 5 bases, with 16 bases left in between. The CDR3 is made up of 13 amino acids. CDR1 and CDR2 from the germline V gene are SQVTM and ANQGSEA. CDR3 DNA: TGCAGCGTAGCCCGGGACGAAGGGGAGACCCAGTACTTC. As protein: CSVARDEGETQYF.

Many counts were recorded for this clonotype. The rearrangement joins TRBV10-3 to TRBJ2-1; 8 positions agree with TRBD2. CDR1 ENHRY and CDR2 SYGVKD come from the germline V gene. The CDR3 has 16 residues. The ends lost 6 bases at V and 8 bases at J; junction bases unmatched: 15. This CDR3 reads CAIRDGRAGVVDEQFF. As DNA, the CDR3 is TGTGCCATCAGGGACGGTCGAGCGGGAGTGGTGGATGAGCAGTTCTTC.

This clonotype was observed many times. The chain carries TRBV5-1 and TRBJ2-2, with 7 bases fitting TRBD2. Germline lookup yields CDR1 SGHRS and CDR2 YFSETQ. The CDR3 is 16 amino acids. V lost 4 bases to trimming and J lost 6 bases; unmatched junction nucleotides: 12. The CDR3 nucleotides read TGCGCCAGCAGCCCCGAGCCAGCGGGATTGCCCGGGGAGCTGTTTTTT. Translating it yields CASSPEPAGLPGELFF.

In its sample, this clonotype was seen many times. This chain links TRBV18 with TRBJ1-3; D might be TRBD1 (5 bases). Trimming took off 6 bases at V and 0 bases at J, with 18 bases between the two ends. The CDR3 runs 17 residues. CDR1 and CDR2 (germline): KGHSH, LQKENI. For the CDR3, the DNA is TGTGCCAGCTCCCGAACCGGGACTCAGAGCTCTGGAAACACCATATATTTT. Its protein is CASSRTGTQSSGNTIYF.

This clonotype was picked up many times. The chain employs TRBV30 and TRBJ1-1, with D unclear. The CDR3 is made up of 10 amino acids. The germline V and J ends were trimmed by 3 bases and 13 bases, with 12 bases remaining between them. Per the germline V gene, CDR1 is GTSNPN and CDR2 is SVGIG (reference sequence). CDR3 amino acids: CAWRAQRVFF. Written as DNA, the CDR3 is TGTGCCTGGAGGGCCCAACGGGTTTTCTTT.

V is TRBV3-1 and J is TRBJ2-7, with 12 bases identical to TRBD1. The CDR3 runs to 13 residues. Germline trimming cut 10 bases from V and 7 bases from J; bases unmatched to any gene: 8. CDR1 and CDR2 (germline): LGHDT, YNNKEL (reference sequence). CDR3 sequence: CATKGQGATEQYF. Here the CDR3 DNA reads TGTGCCACAAAGGGACAGGGGGCGACTGAGCAGTACTTC.

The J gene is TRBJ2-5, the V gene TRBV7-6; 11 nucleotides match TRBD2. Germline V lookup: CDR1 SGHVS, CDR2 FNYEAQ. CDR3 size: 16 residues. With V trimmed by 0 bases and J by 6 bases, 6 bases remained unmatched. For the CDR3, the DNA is TGTGCCAGCAGCTTAGCGCAGGGACTAGCGGCGAAGACCCAGTACTTC. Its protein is CASSLAQGLAAKTQYF.

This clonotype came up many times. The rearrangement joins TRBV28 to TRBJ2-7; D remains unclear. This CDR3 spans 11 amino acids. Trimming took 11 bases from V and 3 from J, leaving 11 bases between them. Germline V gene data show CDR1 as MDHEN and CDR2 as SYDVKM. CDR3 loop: CASYGFYEQYF. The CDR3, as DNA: TGTGCCTCTTACGGTTTCTACGAGCAGTACTTC.